These 14 T cell receptor beta chains originate from one sample sequenced in a study of blood T cell repertoires in COVID-19. The protocol was immunoSEQ multiplex PCR, while the TCRdb copy is restricted to in-frame clones and leaves out a portion. The sample yields 95,000 to 110,000 clones, approximately 80% seen once. Sequencing was performed on peripheral blood. The source of these receptors is a man in his fifties or sixties with acute or convalescent COVID-19.

The rearrangement joins TRBV5-8 to TRBJ2-1; 10 bases match TRBD2. J gave up 10 bases and V 4 bases, and 17 bases lay outside the gene matches. The germline V gene encodes CDR1 SGHTS and CDR2 YDEGEE. The CDR3 runs 17 residues. CDR3 bases: TGTGCCAGCAGCCCCGTTAGGTCAAGCGGGAGGGCACGAGAGCAGTTCTTC. Protein: CASSPVRSSGRAREQFF.

The rearrangement uses TRBV25-1 and TRBJ1-3; D call uncertain. Germline-derived CDR1 and CDR2 are MGHDK and SYGVNS. Trimming shortened V by 5 bases and J by 3 bases, and 8 bases separated the two germline ends. The CDR3 sequence is 13 residues long. The CDR3 reads CASSLPGGNTIYF. The CDR3 coding sequence is TGTGCCAGCAGTTTACCGGGTGGAAACACCATATATTTT.

This chain links TRBV7-9 with TRBJ2-7, with D perhaps matching TRBD1 (6 bases). V dropped 5 bases and J dropped 3 bases, with 14 bases sitting between them. This CDR3 has 14 amino acids. CDR1 is SEHNR and CDR2 is FQNEAQ in the germline V gene (reference sequence). CDR3: CASSPRTAYYEQYF. CDR3 sequence (DNA): TGTGCCAGCAGCCCCCGGACAGCTTACTACGAGCAGTACTTC.

The chain has TRBV5-1 and TRBJ2-7; 7 bases line up with TRBD1. V trimming: 4 bases; J trimming: 3 bases; junction bases outside the gene matches: 10. Germline assignment: CDR1 SGHRS and CDR2 YFSETQ. There are 15 residues in the CDR3. CDR3 sequence reads: CASSSVQGQNYEQYF. CDR3 DNA: TGCGCCAGCAGCAGTGTCCAGGGACAGAACTACGAGCAGTACTTC. Based on the CDR3 plus reference TRBV5-1 and TRBJ2-7, the full variable domain is KAGVTQTPRYLIKTRGQQVTLSCSPISGHRSVSWYQQTPGQGLQFLFEYFSETQRNKGNFPGRFSGRQFSNSRSEMNVSTLELGDSALYLCASSSVQGQNYEQYFGPGTRLTVT.

The chain joins TRBV5-1 to TRBJ1-2; 9 bases are a match to TRBD1. Unmatched junction bases numbered 8, after V lost 4 bases and J lost 4 bases. This CDR3 comprises 15 residues. Germline V gives CDR1 SGHRS, CDR2 YFSETQ. CDR3 bases: TGCGCCAGCAGCCCCGGGGACAGGGAGGTCTATGGCTACACCTTC. This codes for CASSPGDREVYGYTF.

To note about this clone: Germline and junction disagree at one end, which may indicate a read error. The rearrangement links TRBV28 to TRBJ1-4; D may be TRBD1 (5 bases). The CDR3 has 14 amino acids. The germline V gene encodes CDR1 MDHEN and CDR2 SYDVKM. DNA for the CDR3: TGTGCCAGCAGTTTGGGGCAGGGAAGGGGAAAAACTGTTTTT. It yields the protein CASSLGQGRGKTVF. The complete variable domain, with remaining parts taken from reference TRBV28 and TRBJ1-4, reads DVKVTQSSRYLVKRTGEKVFLECVQDMDHENMFWYRQDPGLGLRLIYFSYDVKMKEKGDIPEGYSVSREKKERFSLILESASTNQTSMYLCASSLGQGRGKTVFGSGTQLSVL.

The chain is built from TRBV4-1 and TRBJ1-1; 7 bases match TRBD1. CDR3 size: 16 residues. Germline V CDR1 and CDR2: MGHRA, YSYEKL. V lost 1 base, J lost 0 bases, and 5 bases stayed unmatched. CDR3 amino acids: CASSQVGQGVNTEAFF. In nucleotides, the CDR3 is TGCGCCAGCAGCCAAGTAGGGCAGGGGGTGAACACTGAAGCTTTCTTT.

The genes are TRBV7-9 and TRBJ1-1; weak D call: TRBD1 (5 bases). The CDR3 loop spans 11 amino acids. The V end was cut by 5 bases, the J end by 10 bases, with 11 bases between. From germline, CDR1 is SEHNR and CDR2 FQNEAQ (reference sequence). The CDR3 region has the DNA TGTGCCAGCAGCCCCGCCGGGGGAGCTTTCTTT. It translates to CASSPAGGAFF.

The chain recombines TRBV24-1 with TRBJ2-1, with TRBD2 as a possible D gene (7 bases). The CDR3 contains 17 residues. V lost 7 bases and J lost 0, with 18 bases in between. Per germline, CDR1 KGHDR and CDR2 SFDVKD. The DNA of the CDR3 is TGTGCCACCAGCCCGAAGGGGGGGGGCAGCTCCTACAATGAGCAGTTCTTC. Protein sequence: CATSPKGGGSSYNEQFF.

The chain is built from TRBV5-1 and TRBJ1-3; 9 bases align to TRBD1. After removal of 5 bases from V and 2 bases from J, the junction contained 5 bases not matched to a gene. Germline loops: CDR1 SGHRS, CDR2 YFSETQ. The length of the CDR3 is 15 residues. The CDR3 protein is CASRGTGFPGNTIYF. CDR3 coding DNA: TGCGCCAGCAGGGGGACAGGGTTCCCTGGAAACACCATATATTTT. The whole variable domain, remainder taken from reference TRBV5-1 and TRBJ1-3, is KAGVTQTPRYLIKTRGQQVTLSCSPISGHRSVSWYQQTPGQGLQFLFEYFSETQRNKGNFPGRFSGRQFSNSRSEMNVSTLELGDSALYLCASRGTGFPGNTIYFGEGSWLTVV.

This chain links TRBV4-1 with TRBJ1-5; TRBD1 aligns across 9 bases. CDR3 length: 15 amino acids. Germline V lookup: CDR1 MGHRA, CDR2 YSYEKL. V gave up 0 bases and J gave up 4 bases; unmatched junction bases: 1. CDR3 sequence reads: CASSQDGTGNQPQHF. The CDR3, as DNA: TGCGCCAGCAGCCAAGATGGGACAGGGAATCAGCCCCAGCATTTT.

The chain is built from TRBV5-1 and TRBJ2-7, with 10 positions matching TRBD2. The CDR3 contains 19 residues. Germline V lookup: CDR1 SGHRS, CDR2 YFSETQ. Losses at the gene ends were 0 bases for V and 1 base for J; bases not matched to a gene: 13. This CDR3 is CASSLVLGTSDYFSYEQYF. CDR3 DNA: TGCGCCAGCAGCTTGGTGCTGGGGACTAGCGACTACTTTTCCTACGAGCAGTACTTC.

The rearrangement links TRBV5-1 to TRBJ2-1; 13 nucleotides agree with TRBD2. The CDR3 spans 15 residues. CDR1 is SGHRS and CDR2 is YFSETQ in the germline V gene. V lost 4 bases and J lost 6; bases outside the gene matches: 4. The CDR3 here is CASSTGLAGTNEQFF. The DNA for the CDR3 is TGCGCCAGCAGCACGGGACTAGCGGGGACCAATGAGCAGTTCTTC.

This chain uses TRBV6-5 with TRBJ2-3; tentative D call: TRBD2 (7 bases). The CDR3 spans 14 residues. V was clipped by 7 bases and J by 4 bases, with 15 bases between them. CDR1 and CDR2 from the germline V gene are MNHEY and SVGAGI. The CDR3 nucleotides are TGTGCCAGCAACTCCGGGGGGCATCCAGATACGCAGTATTTT. Protein sequence: CASNSGGHPDTQYF.